This T cell receptor (beta chain) appears in the sequencing data of a study of blood T cell repertoires in COVID-19. Study information: Donors in the United States, Italy and Spain gave samples during acute or convalescent COVID-19. From T cells, B-cell-depleted T cells, or PBMCs came the material, which was cDNA or gDNA.

In the original processing: From reference gene primer amplification, estimates of nucleated cell counts were derived. TCRdb keeps only in-frame clones here, not all; method: immunoSEQ multiplex PCR. Clone size and the V and J calls come from that table; the DNA yielded D and trimming. This sample has around 320,000 clones; roughly nine tenths occur once, and the top ten carry 2% to 3%. Germline loops: CDR1 SGHRS, CDR2 YFSETQ. The CDR3 totals 13 residues. V gave up 4 bases and J gave up 0 bases, with 6 bases separating them. The material sequenced was peripheral blood. The clonotype was recovered from a man aged 18 to 29 with active or convalescent COVID-19. The V call is TRBV5-1, the J call TRBJ2-3; D gene unclear. The CDR3 reads CASSARSTDTQYF. The CDR3 DNA sequence: TGCGCCAGCAGCGCCCGGAGCACAGATACGCAGTATTTT.